Listed here are 7 T cell receptor beta chains from one sample, sequenced in a study of T cells in localized non-small cell lung cancer. Clones were read by immunoSEQ multiplex PCR, and TCRdb kept only the in-frame ones, dropping some. The data hold roughly 40,000 clones, with 81% observed a single time. The source was peripheral blood mononuclear cells, collected before any cancer treatment. The receptors were gathered from a male donor aged 60 or older with stage II lung adenocarcinoma.

The chain links TRBV21-1 to TRBJ2-5; TRBD2, the table's D call, was not compared with the DNA. TRBV21-1 is shown as a pseudogene. This CDR3 has 16 residues. The CDR3 DNA reads as TGTGCCAGCAGCAAAGCGGCCCGGCCCCCGGGGGAGACCCAGTACTTC. Protein sequence: CASSKAARPPGETQYF.

The chain employs TRBV7-2 and TRBJ1-2; no firm D call. Germline V CDR1 and CDR2: SGHTA, FQGNSA. This CDR3 comprises 12 residues. Deletions cut 1 base from V and 4 bases from J, with 4 bases between. This CDR3 reads CASSLDFYGYTF. The CDR3, as DNA: TGTGCCAGCAGCTTAGACTTCTATGGCTACACCTTC.

The chain is built from TRBV27 and TRBJ1-5; D may be TRBD1 (5 bases). The CDR3 runs 14 residues. Germline V gives CDR1 MNHEY, CDR2 SMNVEV (reference sequence). With 5 bases removed from V and 9 bases from J, the gap between germline ends came to 17 bases. The CDR3 spells CASSHRDGNGPQHF. The CDR3 DNA reads as TGTGCCAGCAGTCACCGGGACGGTAATGGGCCCCAGCATTTT.

The chain has TRBV28 and TRBJ1-1; 7 bases map to TRBD1. V lost 4 bases and J lost 0; bases outside the gene matches: 2. The CDR3 length is 14 residues. Germline V gives CDR1 MDHEN, CDR2 SYDVKM. The CDR3 loop is CASSWGQMNTEAFF. The CDR3 DNA reads as TGTGCCAGCAGTTGGGGACAGATGAACACTGAAGCTTTCTTT. Complete variable domain (other parts from reference TRBV28 and TRBJ1-1): DVKVTQSSRYLVKRTGEKVFLECVQDMDHENMFWYRQDPGLGLRLIYFSYDVKMKEKGDIPEGYSVSREKKERFSLILESASTNQTSMYLCASSWGQMNTEAFFGQGTRLTVV.

The chain is built from TRBV5-5 and TRBJ2-7; 7 bases are a match to TRBD1. V trimming: 4 bases; J trimming: 3 bases; junction bases outside the gene matches: 7. In germline, CDR1 is SGHKS, CDR2 YYEKEE (reference sequence). The CDR3 spans 14 residues. The CDR3 DNA sequence: TGTGCCAGCAGCCTGCGCCGGGACAGCTACGAGCAGTACTTC. Protein sequence: CASSLRRDSYEQYF.

The gene calls are TRBV11-2 and TRBJ1-4; perhaps TRBD1 as D (5 bases). The CDR3 runs 13 residues. The V and J ends lost 6 bases and 4 bases respectively, with 9 bases between them. CDR1 and CDR2 from the germline V gene are SGHAT and FQNNGV. The CDR3 DNA follows: TGTGCCAGCAGGAGGGGTCTTAATGAAAAACTGTTTTTT. Amino acid sequence: CASRRGLNEKLFF.

CDR3 region: CASSPTDRGDGQYF. CDR3 nucleotide sequence: TGTGCCAGCTCACCGACGGACCGGGGTGATGGGCAGTACTTC. The chain employs TRBV18 and TRBJ2-7; weak D call: TRBD2 (5 bases). Deletions cut 3 bases from V and 9 bases from J, with 18 bases between. The CDR3 loop spans 14 amino acids. CDR1 is KGHSH and CDR2 is LQKENI in the germline V gene. Full variable domain (rest looked up from reference TRBV18 and TRBJ2-7): NAGVMQNPRHLVRRRGQEARLRCSPMKGHSHVYWYRQLPEEGLKFMVYLQKENIIDESGMPKERFSAEFPKEGPSILRIQQVVRGDSAAYFCASSPTDRGDGQYFGPGTRLTVT.